This TCR beta chain is from a study of HIV-infected patients and healthy controls. Around 500 ng RNA was reverse transcribed with alpha and beta constant-region primers. Using multiplexing indices, alpha and beta chain libraries were generated apart by chain-specific third strand synthesis. One entry per CDR3 protein results from TCRdb running MiXCR on the 5' RACE reads. The sample lists 18,000 or so distinct CDR3 sequences; more than 9% were seen once. Study-level points and caveats: Only sixteen HIV-infected individuals were processed, a major limit on how widely findings apply.

About this clonotype: Its antigen is undetermined.

Germline CDR1 reads MNHEY; CDR2 reads SVGEGT. Trimming took 4 bases from V and 3 from J, leaving 7 bases between them. CDR3 length: 14 amino acids. All unsorted peripheral T cells were captured because whole blood was used without fractionation. The sequenced material came from blood. The rearrangement uses TRBV6-2 or TRBV6-3 and TRBJ2-6; D not certain. The clonotype was recovered from an adult in good health. DNA for the CDR3: TGTGCCAGCAGTTTGTTGGTTGGGGCCAACGTCCTGACTTTC. It is translated as CASSLLVGANVLTF.